Listed below are T cell receptor beta chains from one sample, sequenced in a study of T cell responses to AZD1222 COVID-19 vaccine. TCRdb's table, derived via immunoSEQ multiplex PCR, lists solely in-frame clones and lacks some. The repertoire holds some 140,000 clones, with approximately 92% as singletons. Sequencing used peripheral blood, obtained 28 days after the second AZD1222 dose. These receptors were collected from an adult who received the AZD1222 COVID-19 vaccine. Both conserved end residues are part of each CDR3. The order of the fields is CDR3 length, clone size, D gene, J gene, V gene, CDR3 protein, CDR3 DNA. D genes are given only for firm matches. Size is omitted from some rows. Given values are once, few, many or a class for expanded clones.

length: 16; size: .; D: TRBD1; J: TRBJ1-4; V: TRBV4-3; CDR3: CASSQELTGRNEKLFF; DNA: TGCGCCAGCAGCCAAGAATTGACAGGGAGAAATGAAAAACTGTTTTTT
length: 13; size: .; D: .; J: TRBJ2-1; V: TRBV18; CDR3: CASSPPGLGEQFF; DNA: TGTGCCAGCTCACCCCCCGGTTTAGGTGAGCAGTTCTTC
length: 15; size: .; D: .; J: TRBJ1-3; V: TRBV6-5; CDR3: CASSYSMYSGNTIYF; DNA: TGTGCCAGCAGTTACTCGATGTATTCTGGAAACACCATATATTTT
length: 15; size: .; D: .; J: TRBJ1-6; V: TRBV14; CDR3: CASSQEGGGNSPLHF; DNA: TGTGCCAGCAGCCAAGAAGGGGGAGGTAATTCACCCCTCCACTTT
length: 14; size: .; D: TRBD2; J: TRBJ2-3; V: TRBV9; CDR3: CASSPGTRTDTQYF; DNA: TGTGCCAGCAGCCCCGGGACTAGGACAGATACGCAGTATTTT
length: 14; size: .; D: .; J: TRBJ1-5; V: TRBV6-5; CDR3: CASSYRVGSQPQHF; DNA: TGTGCCAGCAGTTACAGGGTCGGGTCTCAGCCCCAGCATTTT
length: 11; size: .; D: .; J: TRBJ1-1; V: TRBV15; CDR3: CATGAGPEAFF; DNA: TGTGCCACCGGGGCTGGGCCTGAAGCTTTCTTT
length: 15; size: few; D: TRBD2; J: TRBJ2-3; V: TRBV5-4; CDR3: CASSLRLAGGDTQYF; DNA: TGTGCCAGCAGCTTGAGACTAGCGGGAGGAGATACGCAGTATTTT
length: 14; size: .; D: TRBD1; J: TRBJ2-7; V: TRBV27; CDR3: CASSGTGGPYEQYF; DNA: TGTGCCAGCAGCGGGACAGGGGGTCCCTACGAGCAGTACTTC
length: 15; size: .; D: .; J: TRBJ2-2; V: TRBV5-1; CDR3: CASTVTVPNTGELFF; DNA: TGCGCCAGCACAGTAACTGTCCCGAACACCGGGGAGCTGTTTTTT
length: 15; size: few; D: .; J: TRBJ2-2; V: TRBV18; CDR3: CASKGGAVNTGELFF; DNA: TGTGCCAGCAAAGGGGGAGCAGTGAACACCGGGGAGCTGTTTTTT
length: 19; size: .; D: .; J: TRBJ2-1; V: TRBV21-1; CDR3: CASSITGQPESNTGNEQFF; DNA: TGTGCCAGCAGCATTACGGGACAGCCAGAGAGTAACACTGGGAATGAGCAGTTCTTC
length: 12; size: .; D: .; J: TRBJ1-2; V: TRBV30; CDR3: CAWLRDNGGYTF; DNA: TGTGCCTGGCTCCGGGACAACGGTGGCTACACCTTC
length: 15; size: .; D: .; J: TRBJ1-4; V: TRBV5-5; CDR3: CASSDGTPVNEKLFF; DNA: TGTGCCAGCAGCGATGGCACGCCAGTCAATGAAAAACTGTTTTTT
length: 19; size: .; D: .; J: TRBJ2-3; V: TRBV9; CDR3: CASSVEAGVSGASTDTQYF; DNA: TGTGCCAGCAGCGTAGAGGCAGGGGTGAGCGGAGCTAGCACAGATACGCAGTATTTT
length: 15; size: .; D: .; J: TRBJ1-4; V: TRBV2; CDR3: CASSEGSGVGEKLFF; DNA: TGTGCCAGCAGTGAAGGGTCCGGGGTAGGTGAAAAACTGTTTTTT
length: 16; size: .; D: TRBD1; J: TRBJ1-3; V: TRBV7-9; CDR3: CASSLVGTESGNTIYF; DNA: TGTGCCAGCAGCTTAGTTGGGACAGAATCTGGAAACACCATATATTTT
length: 14; size: once; D: TRBD1; J: TRBJ1-2; V: TRBV29-1; CDR3: CSATRTGLHYGYTF; DNA: TGCAGCGCCACCAGGACAGGGCTGCACTATGGCTACACCTTC
length: 12; size: .; D: TRBD1; J: TRBJ1-1; V: TRBV6-5; CDR3: CASRPVQGKAFF; DNA: TGTGCCAGCAGACCGGTACAGGGGAAAGCTTTCTTT
length: 15; size: .; D: TRBD1; J: TRBJ1-2; V: TRBV3-1/TRBV3-2; CDR3: CASSQTPGQGYGYTF; DNA: TGTGCCAGCAGCCAAACCCCGGGACAGGGGTACGGCTACACCTTC
length: 15; size: .; D: TRBD1; J: TRBJ1-2; V: TRBV3-1/TRBV3-2; CDR3: CASTPSQGAPYGYTF; DNA: TGTGCCAGCACCCCCTCACAGGGGGCTCCTTATGGCTACACCTTC
length: 16; size: .; D: TRBD2; J: TRBJ2-2; V: TRBV5-1; CDR3: CASSRGTSANTGELFF; DNA: TGCGCCAGCAGCCGTGGGACTAGCGCGAACACCGGGGAGCTGTTTTTT
length: 15; size: .; D: .; J: TRBJ1-1; V: TRBV29-1; CDR3: CSVGLWGGAGTEAFF; DNA: TGCAGCGTTGGGCTATGGGGGGGCGCGGGGACTGAAGCTTTCTTT
length: 13; size: .; D: .; J: TRBJ1-5; V: TRBV7-2; CDR3: CASSSSHNQPQHF; DNA: TGTGCCAGCAGCTCCTCCCACAATCAGCCCCAGCATTTT
length: 15; size: few; D: .; J: TRBJ2-2; V: TRBV18; CDR3: CASSRSGGDTGELFF; DNA: TGTGCCAGCTCACGGAGCGGAGGGGACACCGGGGAGCTGTTTTTT
length: 15; size: .; D: .; J: TRBJ1-2; V: TRBV29-1; CDR3: CSVEAAACGAYGYTF; DNA: TGCAGCGTTGAAGCGGCCGCCTGTGGGGCCTATGGCTACACCTTC
length: 13; size: .; D: .; J: TRBJ1-5; V: TRBV3-1/TRBV3-2; CDR3: CASSQETGRPQHF; DNA: TGTGCCAGCAGCCAAGAGACGGGACGGCCCCAGCATTTT
length: 16; size: .; D: TRBD2; J: TRBJ2-1; V: TRBV5-4; CDR3: CASSLAPSGVYNEQFF; DNA: TGTGCCAGCAGCTTGGCCCCCAGCGGGGTCTACAATGAGCAGTTCTTC
length: 14; size: .; D: .; J: TRBJ1-2; V: TRBV3-1/TRBV3-2; CDR3: CASSQARQWNGYTF; DNA: TGTGCCAGCAGCCAAGCTCGGCAGTGGAATGGCTACACCTTC
length: 12; size: .; D: .; J: TRBJ1-1; V: TRBV7-2; CDR3: CASSFRGSEAFF; DNA: TGTGCCAGCAGCTTCCGGGGGTCGGAAGCTTTCTTT
length: 13; size: .; D: TRBD1; J: TRBJ1-2; V: TRBV19; CDR3: CASSPGTAYGYTF; DNA: TGTGCCAGTAGTCCCGGGACAGCCTATGGCTACACCTTC
length: 14; size: .; D: .; J: TRBJ1-5; V: TRBV19; CDR3: CASSIAGAGQPQHF; DNA: TGTGCCAGTAGTATAGCAGGGGCGGGTCAGCCCCAGCATTTT
length: 16; size: .; D: TRBD2; J: TRBJ2-1; V: TRBV19; CDR3: CASSILGSGVSWEQFF; DNA: TGTGCCAGTAGTATCCTCGGGAGCGGGGTGTCATGGGAGCAGTTCTTC
length: 13; size: once; D: .; J: TRBJ1-6; V: TRBV6-6; CDR3: CASSTGRYSPLHF; DNA: TGTGCCAGCAGTACCGGCAGGTACTCACCCCTCCACTTT
length: 14; size: .; D: .; J: TRBJ1-2; V: TRBV19; CDR3: CASRLPDIAYGYTF; DNA: TGTGCCAGTAGGTTGCCGGATATAGCCTATGGCTACACCTTC
length: 14; size: .; D: TRBD1; J: TRBJ1-2; V: TRBV11-3; CDR3: CASSPQGADYGYTF; DNA: TGTGCCAGCAGCCCCCAGGGGGCGGACTATGGCTACACCTTC
length: 15; size: .; D: TRBD1; J: TRBJ1-1; V: TRBV28; CDR3: CASSGDRGKFTEAFF; DNA: TGTGCCAGCAGTGGGGACAGGGGGAAGTTCACTGAAGCTTTCTTT
length: 11; size: few; D: .; J: TRBJ1-2; V: TRBV7-9; CDR3: CATTTVGAYTF; DNA: TGTGCCACCACCACCGTAGGTGCCTACACCTTC
length: 14; size: .; D: .; J: TRBJ1-1; V: TRBV11-1; CDR3: CASSPGVGGTEAFF; DNA: TGTGCCAGCAGCCCGGGGGTAGGTGGCACTGAAGCTTTCTTT
length: 13; size: .; D: .; J: TRBJ1-1; V: TRBV19; CDR3: CASSITANTEAFF; DNA: TGTGCCAGTAGTATAACAGCGAACACTGAAGCTTTCTTT
length: 17; size: .; D: .; J: TRBJ1-3; V: TRBV4-3; CDR3: CASSHGTDSFSGNTIYF; DNA: TGCGCCAGCAGCCATGGGACGGATAGCTTCTCTGGAAACACCATATATTTT
length: 14; size: .; D: .; J: TRBJ1-6; V: TRBV5-8; CDR3: CASSLGQVSSPLHF; DNA: TGTGCCAGCAGCTTGGGACAGGTATCTTCACCCCTCCACTTT
length: 12; size: .; D: .; J: TRBJ1-2; V: TRBV7-2; CDR3: CASSPRTYGYTF; DNA: TGTGCCAGTTCTCCCCGGACGTATGGCTACACCTTC
length: 16; size: .; D: .; J: TRBJ1-2; V: TRBV7-9; CDR3: CASSLVRGRFNYGYTF; DNA: TGTGCCAGCAGCTTAGTTCGGGGCCGGTTTAACTATGGCTACACCTTC
length: 17; size: .; D: .; J: TRBJ2-1; V: TRBV4-1; CDR3: CASSLLAGTGDDNEQFF; DNA: TGCGCCAGCAGCCTTCTAGCCGGGACTGGGGACGACAATGAGCAGTTCTTC
length: 13; size: once; D: .; J: TRBJ2-2; V: TRBV6-5; CDR3: CASSSQGLGELFF; DNA: TGTGCCAGCAGTTCCCAGGGCCTCGGGGAGCTGTTTTTT
length: 15; size: once; D: .; J: TRBJ2-5; V: TRBV6-5; CDR3: CASSYVGGSGETQYF; DNA: TGTGCCAGCAGTTACGTCGGGGGATCCGGAGAGACCCAGTACTTC